Listed below are T cell receptor beta chains from one sample, sequenced in a study of early T cells in non-severe SARS-CoV-2 infection. TCRdb re-analysed the 5' RACE reads in MiXCR, keeping a single row per CDR3 protein. Of approximately 60,000 distinct CDR3 sequences in the sample, around 13% were seen once. Input material: whole blood. The receptors here all came from an adult who was a healthcare worker with PCR-confirmed SARS-CoV-2 infection or an uninfected control (not recorded which). CDR3s include the opening cysteine and the closing phenylalanine or tryptophan. Fields, in order: D gene, V gene, clone size, J gene, CDR3 DNA, CDR3 protein. D genes are given only for firm matches. The size entry is marked missing in some rows and otherwise reads once, few, many or a size class.

D: .; V: TRBV9; size: few; J: TRBJ2-5; DNA: TGTGCCAGCAGCCCCTCCAGGGTTTACCGCGAAGAGACCCAGTACTTC; CDR3: CASSPSRVYREETQYF
D: .; V: TRBV28; size: few; J: TRBJ2-7; DNA: TGTGCCGCTACAGGGCTAGGGGAGGAGCAGTACTTC; CDR3: CAATGLGEEQYF
D: TRBD1; V: TRBV3-1; size: many; J: TRBJ2-7; DNA: TGTGCCAGCGGGTACAGGGGATTAGTCGAGCAGTACTTC; CDR3: CASGYRGLVEQYF
D: TRBD2; V: TRBV12-3/TRBV12-4; size: .; J: TRBJ2-5; DNA: TGTGCCAGCAGTCCCCGGGGTAGCGGGGTAGAGACCCAGTACTTC; CDR3: CASSPRGSGVETQYF
D: .; V: TRBV29-1; size: many; J: TRBJ2-7; DNA: TGCAGCGTTGAAGATAATCCGGGCAGGGGAAGAGGCTACGAGCAGTACTTC; CDR3: CSVEDNPGRGRGYEQYF
D: .; V: TRBV6-2/TRBV6-3; size: few; J: TRBJ2-7; DNA: TGTGCCAGCTCGAATAATTTGGAGCAGTACTTC; CDR3: CASSNNLEQYF
D: TRBD1; V: TRBV10-2; size: few; J: TRBJ2-2; DNA: TGCGCCAGCAACGTCAGGGGGCGCGAAGGGGAGCTGTTTTTT; CDR3: CASNVRGREGELFF
D: TRBD2; V: TRBV7-8; size: few; J: TRBJ2-1; DNA: TGTGCCAGCAGCCCCGGTATAGCGGGTAGCTCCTACAATGAGCAGTTCTTC; CDR3: CASSPGIAGSSYNEQFF
D: .; V: TRBV11-3; size: many; J: TRBJ2-3; DNA: TGTGCCAGCAGCTCCTACCGGGGCTTTACAGATACGCAGTATTTT; CDR3: CASSSYRGFTDTQYF
D: .; V: TRBV20-1; size: many; J: TRBJ2-5; DNA: TGCAGTGCTAGGATGCTGGGGAGCAGGGAGACCCAGTACTTC; CDR3: CSARMLGSRETQYF
D: .; V: TRBV15; size: few; J: TRBJ2-1; DNA: TGTGCCACCAGCAGAGATCGCCTCTCCTCCAATGAGCAGTTCTTC; CDR3: CATSRDRLSSNEQFF
D: .; V: TRBV24-1; size: .; J: TRBJ2-3; DNA: TGTGCCACCAGTGATTTTTCCGGAGGGCCGAGCACAGATACGCAGTATTTT; CDR3: CATSDFSGGPSTDTQYF
D: TRBD1; V: TRBV6-1; size: many; J: TRBJ2-1; DNA: TGTGCCAGCAGTTATAATGGACAGGGGAGCAATGAGCAGTTCTTC; CDR3: CASSYNGQGSNEQFF
D: .; V: TRBV5-5; size: many; J: TRBJ2-1; DNA: TGTGCCAGCAGTCCCGGGACCAGCTCCTACAATGAGCAGTTCTTC; CDR3: CASSPGTSSYNEQFF
D: .; V: TRBV7-2; size: .; J: TRBJ2-5; DNA: TGTGCCACCCAGACCCGGCCAGGGGGGGCGGGAGGTTGGGAGACCCAGTACTTC; CDR3: CATQTRPGGAGGWETQYF
D: .; V: TRBV7-9; size: .; J: TRBJ2-5; DNA: TGTGCCAGCAGCTTCAGCCAAGAGACCCAGTACTTC; CDR3: CASSFSQETQYF
D: .; V: TRBV6-4; size: many; J: TRBJ2-1; DNA: TGTGCCAGCAGTGACAGTCTCCTCTCCTACAATGAGCAGTTCTTC; CDR3: CASSDSLLSYNEQFF
D: .; V: TRBV6-1; size: .; J: TRBJ2-5; DNA: TGTGCCTACAGCGTCTCAGAGACCCAGTACTTC; CDR3: CAYSVSETQYF
D: .; V: TRBV12-3/TRBV12-4; size: many; J: TRBJ2-5; DNA: TGTGCCAGCAGTTTAGGTTGGTCTCCCCAACAGACCCAGTACTTC; CDR3: CASSLGWSPQQTQYF
D: TRBD2; V: TRBV6-1; size: .; J: TRBJ2-7; DNA: TGTGCCAGCAGGGGAAGCGGGACCATCTACGAGCAGTACTTC; CDR3: CASRGSGTIYEQYF
D: .; V: TRBV6-2/TRBV6-3; size: many; J: TRBJ1-2; DNA: TGTGCCAGCAGCCAGGCTGCAGGGAACTATGGCTACACCTTC; CDR3: CASSQAAGNYGYTF
D: .; V: TRBV28; size: many; J: TRBJ2-3; DNA: TGTGCCAGCAGCCCCTCGGAGAGGCTAGGCACAGATACGCAGTATTTT; CDR3: CASSPSERLGTDTQYF
D: .; V: TRBV12-3/TRBV12-4; size: once; J: TRBJ1-5; DNA: TGTGCCAGCAGTTCTCAGGGATTTCAGCCCCAGCATTTT; CDR3: CASSSQGFQPQHF
D: .; V: TRBV7-2; size: many; J: TRBJ2-1; DNA: TGTGCCAGCAGCTTAGCAGGGGCGACAGAATACAATGAGCAGTTCTTC; CDR3: CASSLAGATEYNEQFF
D: .; V: TRBV7-2; size: few; J: TRBJ2-7; DNA: TGTGCCAGCAGCTTAGGATTGGTCGAGCAGTACTTC; CDR3: CASSLGLVEQYF
D: TRBD1; V: TRBV20-1; size: many; J: TRBJ2-1; DNA: TGCAGTGCTAGAGATCAATCGGGACAGAACTCCTACAATGAGCAGTTCTTC; CDR3: CSARDQSGQNSYNEQFF
D: .; V: TRBV2; size: many; J: TRBJ2-2; DNA: TGTGCCAGCAGGCAGTATCCCGGGGAGCTGTTTTTT; CDR3: CASRQYPGELFF